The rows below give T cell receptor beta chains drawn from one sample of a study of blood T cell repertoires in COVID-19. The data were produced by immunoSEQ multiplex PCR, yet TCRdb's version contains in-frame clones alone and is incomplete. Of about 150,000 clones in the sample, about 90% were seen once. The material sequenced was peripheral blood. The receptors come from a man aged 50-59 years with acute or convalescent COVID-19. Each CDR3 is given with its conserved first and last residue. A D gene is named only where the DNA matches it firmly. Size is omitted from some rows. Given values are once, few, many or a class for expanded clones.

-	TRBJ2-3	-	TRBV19	TGTGCCAGTAGGCACCCCGGTCGAACAGATACGCAGTATTTT	CASRHPGRTDTQYF
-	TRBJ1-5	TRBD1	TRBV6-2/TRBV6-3	TGTGCCAGCAGTTGGGGATTGGCAGGGGGGTATAGCAATCAGCCCCAGCATTTT	CASSWGLAGGYSNQPQHF
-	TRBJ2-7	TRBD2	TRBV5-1	TGCGCCAGCAGCTTGGCCGATCCAGCGCTAGCGGGGGATTCCTACGAGCAGTACTTC	CASSLADPALAGDSYEQYF
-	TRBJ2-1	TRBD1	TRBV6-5	TGTGCCAGCAGTCTGGGACAGGCAACTTACAATGAGCAGTTCTTC	CASSLGQATYNEQFF
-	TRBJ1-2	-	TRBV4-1	TGCGCCAGCAGCCATGCGCGGGCCCTCAACTATGGCTACACCTTC	CASSHARALNYGYTF
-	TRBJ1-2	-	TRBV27	TGTGCCAGCAGTTTCAAGACAGTCTATGGCTACACCTTC	CASSFKTVYGYTF
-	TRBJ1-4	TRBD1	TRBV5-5	TGTGCCAGCAGCTTGGACACAGGGGGTAATGAAAAACTGTTTTTT	CASSLDTGGNEKLFF
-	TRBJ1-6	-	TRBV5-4	TGTGCCAGCTCGGGGGGCTCCTATAATTCACCCCTCCACTTT	CASSGGSYNSPLHF
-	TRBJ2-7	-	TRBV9	TGTGCCAGCAGCGGACGACCAGGGGTAGGCCCCTACGAGCAGTACTTC	CASSGRPGVGPYEQYF
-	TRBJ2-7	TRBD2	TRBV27	TGTGCCAGCAGTCCCCGTTCCCCTTTAGCGGGAGTAATATACGAGCAGTACTTC	CASSPRSPLAGVIYEQYF
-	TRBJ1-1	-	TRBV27	TGTGCCAGCAGTAGGAGGACAGATAACACTGAAGCTTTCTTT	CASSRRTDNTEAFF
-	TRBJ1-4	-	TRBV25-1	TGTGCCAGCAGTATAGTTGAAAAACTGTTTTTT	CASSIVEKLFF
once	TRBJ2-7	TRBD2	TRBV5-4	TGTGCCAGCAGCTTGTGGCTAGCGGGTTCTGAGCAGTACTTC	CASSLWLAGSEQYF
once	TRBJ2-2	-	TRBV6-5	TGTGCCAGCAGTTACCGCGGCACCGACGGGGAGCTGTTTTTT	CASSYRGTDGELFF
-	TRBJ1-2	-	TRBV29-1	TGCAGCGTTGGTCGCGAGACCCTAGCTGGCTACACCTTC	CSVGRETLAGYTF
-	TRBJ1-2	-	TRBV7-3	TGTGCCAGCAGCCAAGACAGCAACTATGGCTACACCTTC	CASSQDSNYGYTF
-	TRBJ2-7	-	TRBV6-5	TGTGCCAGCAGTTACGGGACTCAATACGAGCAGTACTTC	CASSYGTQYEQYF
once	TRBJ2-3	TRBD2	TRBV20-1	TGCAGTGCTAGTACGGAGCGGCTGGATAGACTAGCACCGCAGTATTTT	CSASTERLDRLAPQYF
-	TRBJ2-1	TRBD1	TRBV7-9	TGTGCCAGCAGCACCTGGACAGGCGGCAATGAGCAGTTCTTC	CASSTWTGGNEQFF
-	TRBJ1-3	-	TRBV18	TGTGCCAGCTCACCCCAGGGGCTCGGAAACACCATATATTTT	CASSPQGLGNTIYF